The clone carrying this T cell receptor (beta chain) turned up a few times. Its antigen remains unidentified. This sample stems from a study of blood T cells in healthy people across ages. The CDR3 runs to 15 residues. Losses at the gene ends were 4 bases for V and 3 bases for J; bases not matched to a gene: 7. CDR1 LGHDT and CDR2 YNNKEL come from the germline V gene (reference sequence). Whole-study results and caveats: CMV status of donors was unknown, possibly confounding expanded clonotype changes.

Then a second PCR, running roughly 6 to 11 cycles, was carried out with a sample-barcoded 5' primer and a J-beta primer mix. Using its own MiXCR run on the 5' RACE reads, TCRdb lists one record per CDR3 protein. The data contain some 1,800,000 distinct CDR3 sequences, about two fifths of them seen just once; the ten biggest clones take up 20% to 25%. This clonotype was sampled from a human donor in good health. The genes are TRBV3-1 and TRBJ2-5, with 8 positions matching TRBD1. Sequences were obtained from blood. The CDR3 DNA reads TGTGCCAGCAGCCCCAGCGCGACAGGGGAAGAGACCCAGTACTTC. It codes for CASSPSATGEETQYF.